The 20 T cell receptor beta chains given below trace back to one sample, sequenced in a study of T-cell reconstitution after alpha-beta-depleted transplantation in children. A TCRbeta library incorporating unique molecular identifiers was prepared. Using its own MiXCR run on the PCR reads, TCRdb lists one record per CDR3 protein. Among more than 200,000 distinct CDR3 sequences listed, approximately 15% were seen once. The material was PBMCs, mostly from graft donor cells, obtained 360 days after TCRalphabeta/CD19-depleted stem cell transplant. These receptors were obtained from a male patient between 2 and 15 years old who had a stem cell transplant for acute lymphoblastic leukemia, so the T cells may come from the graft donor.

The sample holds many counts of this clonotype. This CDR3 reads CAISESRGTDTQYF. DNA for the CDR3: TGTGCCATCAGTGAGTCGAGGGGCACAGATACGCAGTATTTT. This chain joins TRBV10-3 and TRBJ2-3; perhaps TRBD2 as D (5 bases). V was trimmed by 0 bases and J by 1 base, leaving 5 bases between them. CDR3 size: 14 residues. Germline-derived CDR1 and CDR2 are ENHRY and SYGVKD.

The rearrangement links TRBV7-2 to TRBJ2-7; D may be TRBD2 (6 bases). Germline V CDR1 and CDR2: SGHTA, FQGNSA. Trimming stripped 2 bases from V and 4 bases from J, with 12 bases between. The CDR3 sequence is 14 residues long. Here the CDR3 reads CASSLRGLSYEQYF. CDR3 nucleotides: TGTGCCAGCAGCTTACGGGGACTCTCGTACGAGCAGTACTTC. Full variable domain (remainder filled in from reference TRBV7-2 and TRBJ2-7): GAGVSQSPSNKVTEKGKDVELRCDPISGHTALYWYRQSLGQGLEFLIYFQGNSAPDKSGLPSDRFSAERTGGSVSTLTIQRTQQEDSAVYLCASSLRGLSYEQYFGPGTRLTVT.

The chain has TRBV6-2 or TRBV6-3 and TRBJ2-7; 11 bases align to TRBD2. Germline V lookup: CDR1 MNHEY, CDR2 SVGEGT. CDR3 length: 15 amino acids. The ends lost 5 bases at V and 3 bases at J; junction bases unmatched: 6. CDR3 region: CASSTTSGGNYEQYF. CDR3 bases: TGTGCCAGCAGTACAACTAGCGGGGGAAACTACGAGCAGTACTTC.

This clonotype was observed a handful of times. The V gene is TRBV25-1, the J gene TRBJ2-7, with 8 bases lining up with TRBD2. V shed 2 bases, J shed 3 bases, and the junction held 3 bases outside the gene matches. This CDR3 has 14 residues. Looked up from germline, CDR1 is MGHDK and CDR2 is SYGVNS. The CDR3 nucleotides are TGTGCCAGCAGTGAACGGGGGGGCTTCTACGAGCAGTACTTC. Translation gives CASSERGGFYEQYF.

The rearrangement joins TRBV11-2 to TRBJ2-2; D not resolved. This CDR3 is 19 amino acids long. V lost 1 base, J lost 0 bases, and 18 bases lay in between. CDR1 SGHAT and CDR2 FQNNGV come from the germline V gene. CDR3 protein: CASSLGFGAHRPNTGELFF. The CDR3 nucleotides read TGTGCCAGCAGCTTAGGTTTCGGAGCGCACCGACCGAACACCGGGGAGCTGTTTTTT.

This clonotype occurred many times. The rearrangement uses TRBV7-2 and TRBJ2-5, with TRBD2 as a possible D gene (5 bases). Looked up from germline, CDR1 is SGHTA and CDR2 is FQGNSA. The CDR3 runs 16 residues. V lost 5 bases and J 2 bases, leaving 18 bases between the germline ends. The CDR3, as DNA: TGTGCCAGCAGCCACCTGCTCCCGGGGAATCAAGAGACCCAGTACTTC. This sequence encodes CASSHLLPGNQETQYF.

CDR3 loop: CASSRDRGFYEQFF. CDR3 nucleotide sequence: TGTGCCAGCAGTCGGGACAGGGGCTTCTATGAGCAGTTCTTC. V and J are TRBV25-1 and TRBJ2-1; 10 nucleotides agree with TRBD1. CDR1 and CDR2 from the germline V gene are MGHDK and SYGVNS. CDR3 length: 14 residues. V was pared by 5 bases and J by 8 bases, with 6 bases of the junction left unmatched.

This chain uses TRBV4-1 with TRBJ1-1, with D tentatively TRBD1 (6 bases). The germline V gene has CDR1 MGHRA and CDR2 YSYEKL. This CDR3 region has 15 residues. Trimming cost V 4 bases and J 8 bases, with 20 bases left between them. In DNA, the CDR3 is TGCGCCAGCAGCCTTGGGGACGGGGGGCCAAGGGAAGCTTTCTTT. The encoded protein is CASSLGDGGPREAFF.

This clonotype has at least ten counts. CDR3 sequence (DNA): TGTGCCAGCAGGCTCGGGACAGGGGGAAACACCGGGGAGCTGTTTTTT. Its protein product is CASRLGTGGNTGELFF. The J gene is TRBJ2-2, the V gene TRBV6-1; 11 nucleotides line up with TRBD1. CDR3 length equals 16 residues. Looked up from germline, CDR1 is MNHNS and CDR2 is SASEGT. V was clipped by 6 bases and J by 2 bases; unmatched bases: 5.

The genes are TRBV29-1 and TRBJ2-5, with TRBD1 matching over 10 bases. V trimming: 8 bases; J trimming: 0 bases; junction bases outside the gene matches: 6. CDR1 SQVTM and CDR2 ANQGSEA come from the germline V gene. This CDR3 comprises 14 residues. The CDR3 bases are TGCAGCTCCCAGGACAGGGGGTACCAAGAGACCCAGTACTTC. This codes for CSSQDRGYQETQYF.

This clonotype came up a few times. This chain joins TRBV12-3 or TRBV12-4 and TRBJ1-4; a weak D match, TRBD1 (6 bases). Trimming removed 2 bases at V and 5 bases at J, with 9 bases between. The CDR3 sequence is 14 residues long. The CDR3 spells CASSLNRVNEKLFF. CDR3 DNA: TGTGCCAGCAGTTTAAACAGGGTGAATGAAAAACTGTTTTTT.

This clonotype was picked up a small number of times. The rearrangement uses TRBV5-1 and TRBJ2-5, with a possible D match to TRBD1 (5 bases). V dropped 4 bases and J dropped 13 bases, with 14 bases sitting between them. The germline CDR1 and CDR2 sequences are SGHRS and YFSETQ. CDR3 length equals 11 residues. CDR3 loop: CASSLQGLRYF. CDR3 sequence (DNA): TGCGCCAGCAGCCTTCAGGGATTGAGGTACTTC.

In its sample, this clonotype was seen many times. The DNA for the CDR3 is TGCGCCAGCAGCTCTCCGGGAGCTAACTATGGCTACACCTTC. It encodes CASSSPGANYGYTF. The V and J genes are TRBV5-1 and TRBJ1-2, with D unresolved. Trimming left V 3 bases short and J 0 bases short, with 9 bases between. The CDR3 has 14 residues. The germline V gene has CDR1 SGHRS and CDR2 YFSETQ.

This clonotype has a handful of counts. The rearrangement joins TRBV25-1 to TRBJ1-6; D is ambiguous. Germline CDR1 is MGHDK and CDR2 is SYGVNS. There are 18 residues in the CDR3. Trimming removed 1 base from V and 3 bases from J, with 16 bases in between. CDR3: CASSESRPGRGYNSPLHF. CDR3 DNA: TGTGCCAGCAGTGAATCCCGGCCAGGTCGTGGCTATAATTCACCCCTCCACTTT. Together with reference TRBV25-1 and TRBJ1-6, the CDR3 gives the full variable domain: EADIYQTPRYLVIGTGKKITLECSQTMGHDKMYWYQQDPGMELHLIHYSYGVNSTEKGDLSSESTVSRIRTEHFPLTLESARPSHTSQYLCASSESRPGRGYNSPLHFGNGTRLTVT.

The chain couples TRBV30 to TRBJ2-5, with TRBD2 as a possible D gene (6 bases). V was pared by 3 bases and J by 5 bases, with 19 bases between. Germline V CDR1 and CDR2: GTSNPN, SVGIG (reference sequence). The CDR3 length is 15 residues. The chain's CDR3 is CAWRGMGGASETQYF. In nucleotides, the CDR3 is TGTGCCTGGAGAGGGATGGGGGGAGCGTCGGAGACCCAGTACTTC.

The table lists this clonotype with a few counts. The chain employs TRBV7-6 and TRBJ1-1, with D perhaps matching TRBD1 (5 bases). The CDR3 contains 15 residues. Germline V gene sequence: CDR1 SGHVS, CDR2 FNYEAQ. V lost 6 bases, J lost 1 base, and 15 bases lay in between. The CDR3 DNA reads as TGTGCCAGCAGTGGGGGGGGAGTGGGGAACACTGAAGCTTTCTTT. This codes for CASSGGGVGNTEAFF.

The chain carries TRBV5-6 and TRBJ2-3, with 9 nucleotides matching TRBD2. In germline, CDR1 is SGHDT, CDR2 YYEEEE. CDR3 length equals 14 residues. After removal of 6 bases from V and 7 bases from J, the junction contained 9 bases not matched to a gene. DNA of the CDR3: TGTGCCAGCACCGAGCGGGGGGCAGGGTATACGCAGTATTTT. Its protein product is CASTERGAGYTQYF. Full variable domain (outside the CDR3, taken from reference TRBV5-6 and TRBJ2-3): DAGVTQSPTHLIKTRGQQVTLRCSPKSGHDTVSWYQQALGQGPQFIFQYYEEEERQRGNFPDRFSGHQFPNYSSELNVNALLLGDSALYLCASTERGAGYTQYFGPGTRLTVL.

The table lists this clonotype with a few counts. The chain has TRBV12-3 or TRBV12-4 and TRBJ1-6, with D unclear. Trimming cost V 7 bases and J 7 bases, with 14 bases left between them. The CDR3 covers 14 residues. The CDR3 coding sequence is TGTGCCAGCACCCAGGCTGATAGGAATTCACCCCTCCACTTT. The encoded protein is CASTQADRNSPLHF.

This clonotype showed up just a few times. The CDR3 DNA follows: TGTGCCAGCAGCTTGGGCGCAGGGGGATACGAGCAGTACTTC. Translating it yields CASSLGAGGYEQYF. This chain uses TRBV5-6 with TRBJ2-7; 7 nucleotides line up with TRBD1. The CDR3 runs 14 residues. Germline V gene sequence: CDR1 SGHDT, CDR2 YYEEEE. After removal of 0 bases from V and 4 bases from J, the junction contained 4 bases not matched to a gene.

This clonotype was picked up a small number of times. The V gene is TRBV2, the J gene TRBJ2-7, with 11 bases matching TRBD1. The V gene's germline CDR1 is SNHLY and CDR2 FYNNEI. This CDR3 has 13 amino acids. V shed 2 bases and J 12 bases; nucleotides not matched to a gene: 6. CDR3 coding DNA: TGTGCCAGCAGTGAATGGGACAGGGGGACCGGGTACTTC. Translation: CASSEWDRGTGYF. Drawing the rest from reference TRBV2 and TRBJ2-7, the complete variable domain is EPEVTQTPSHQVTQMGQEVILRCVPISNHLYFYWYRQILGQKVEFLVSFYNNEISEKSEIFDDQFSVERPDGSNFTLKIRSTKLEDSAMYFCASSEWDRGTGYFGPGTRLTVT.